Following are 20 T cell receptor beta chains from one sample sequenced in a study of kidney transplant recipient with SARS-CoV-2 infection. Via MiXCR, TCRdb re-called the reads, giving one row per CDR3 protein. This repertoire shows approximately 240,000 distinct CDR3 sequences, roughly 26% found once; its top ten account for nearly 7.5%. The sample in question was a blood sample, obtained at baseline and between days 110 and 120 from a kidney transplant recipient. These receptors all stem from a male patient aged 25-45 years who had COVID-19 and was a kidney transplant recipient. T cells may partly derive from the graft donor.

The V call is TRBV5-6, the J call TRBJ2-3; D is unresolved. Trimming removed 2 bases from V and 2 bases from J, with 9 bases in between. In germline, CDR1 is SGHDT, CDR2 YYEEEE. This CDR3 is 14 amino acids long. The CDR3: CASSFRRITDTQYF. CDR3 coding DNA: TGTGCCAGCAGCTTTCGACGGATCACAGATACGCAGTATTTT.

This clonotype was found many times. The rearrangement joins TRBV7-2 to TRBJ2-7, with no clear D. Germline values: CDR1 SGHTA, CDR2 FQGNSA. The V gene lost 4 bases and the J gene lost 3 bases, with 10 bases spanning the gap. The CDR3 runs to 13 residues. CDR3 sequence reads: CASSSRRGYEQYF. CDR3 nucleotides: TGTGCCAGCAGCTCCCGACGCGGCTACGAGCAGTACTTC.

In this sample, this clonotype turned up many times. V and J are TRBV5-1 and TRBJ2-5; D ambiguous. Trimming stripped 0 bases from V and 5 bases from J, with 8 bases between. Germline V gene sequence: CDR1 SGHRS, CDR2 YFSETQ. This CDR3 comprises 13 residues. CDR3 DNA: TGCGCCAGCAGCTTGGCGGTCGTGGAGACCCAGTACTTC. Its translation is CASSLAVVETQYF.

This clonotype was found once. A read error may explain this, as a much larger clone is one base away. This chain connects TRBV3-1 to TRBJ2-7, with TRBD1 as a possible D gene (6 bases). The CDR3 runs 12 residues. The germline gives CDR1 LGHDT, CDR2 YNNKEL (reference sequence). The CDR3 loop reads CTSSQGQHEQYF. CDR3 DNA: TGTACCAGCAGCCAAGGACAGCACGAGCAGTACTTC.

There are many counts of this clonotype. CDR3 nucleotide sequence: TGTGCCAGCCACACCGATGTCTCGCGAAAGACCTATGGCTACACCTTC. Protein product: CASHTDVSRKTYGYTF. V gene TRBV5-5 combines with J gene TRBJ1-2, with unresolved D. The CDR3 runs 16 residues. Germline V gene data show CDR1 as SGHKS and CDR2 as YYEKEE (reference sequence). Trimming took off 7 bases at V and 4 bases at J, with 23 bases between the two ends.

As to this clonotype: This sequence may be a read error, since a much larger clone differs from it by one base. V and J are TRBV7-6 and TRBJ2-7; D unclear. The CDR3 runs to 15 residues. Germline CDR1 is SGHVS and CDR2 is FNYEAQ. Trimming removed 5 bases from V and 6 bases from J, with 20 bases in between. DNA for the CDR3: TGTGCCAGCAGCCCCCACGCCGCCTGGGGTGCCGAGCAGTACTTC. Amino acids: CASSPHAAWGAEQYF.

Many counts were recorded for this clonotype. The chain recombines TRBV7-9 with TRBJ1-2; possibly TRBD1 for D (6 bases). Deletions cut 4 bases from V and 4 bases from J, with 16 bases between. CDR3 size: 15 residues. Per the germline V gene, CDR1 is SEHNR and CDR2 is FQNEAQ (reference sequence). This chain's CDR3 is CASSSAPQGFYGYTF. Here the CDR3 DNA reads TGTGCCAGCAGCTCCGCCCCACAGGGATTCTATGGCTACACCTTC.

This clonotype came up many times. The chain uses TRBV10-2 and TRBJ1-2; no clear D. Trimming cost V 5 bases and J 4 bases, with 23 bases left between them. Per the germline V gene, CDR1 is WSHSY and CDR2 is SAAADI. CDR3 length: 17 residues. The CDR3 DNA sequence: TGCGCCAGCAGTCAGGTACGCACTTCTAGAAAGACCTATGGCTACACCTTC. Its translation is CASSQVRTSRKTYGYTF.

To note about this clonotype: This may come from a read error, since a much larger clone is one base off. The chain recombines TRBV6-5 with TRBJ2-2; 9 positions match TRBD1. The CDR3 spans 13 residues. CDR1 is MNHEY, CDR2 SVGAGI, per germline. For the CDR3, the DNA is TGTGTCGGGACAGGGAGGGTCGCCGGGGAGCTGTTTTTT. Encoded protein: CVGTGRVAGELFF.

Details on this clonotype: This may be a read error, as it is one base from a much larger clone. CDR3 in amino acids: CAPSDIRGATYEQYF. The CDR3 nucleotides read TGTGCCCCCAGTGATATCAGGGGGGCTACTTACGAGCAGTACTTC. This sequence joins TRBV24-1 and TRBJ2-5; tentative D call: TRBD1 (7 bases). Matching the DNA end better, TRBJ2-7 makes the J call doubtful. Germline loops: CDR1 KGHDR, CDR2 SFDVKD. The CDR3 sequence is 15 residues long.

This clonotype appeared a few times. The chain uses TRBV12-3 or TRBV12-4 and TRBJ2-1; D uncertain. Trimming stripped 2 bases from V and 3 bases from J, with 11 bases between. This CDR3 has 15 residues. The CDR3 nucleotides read TGTGCCAGCAGTTTACGCGGCAGTAACTACAATGAGCAGTTCTTC. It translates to CASSLRGSNYNEQFF.

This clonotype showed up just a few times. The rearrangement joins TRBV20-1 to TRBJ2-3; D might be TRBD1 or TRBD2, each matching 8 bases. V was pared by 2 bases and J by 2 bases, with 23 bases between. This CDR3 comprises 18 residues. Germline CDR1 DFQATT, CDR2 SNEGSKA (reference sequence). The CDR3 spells CSARKTGGGTGATDTQYF. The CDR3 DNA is TGCAGTGCTAGAAAGACGGGGGGGGGGACAGGAGCCACAGATACGCAGTATTTT.

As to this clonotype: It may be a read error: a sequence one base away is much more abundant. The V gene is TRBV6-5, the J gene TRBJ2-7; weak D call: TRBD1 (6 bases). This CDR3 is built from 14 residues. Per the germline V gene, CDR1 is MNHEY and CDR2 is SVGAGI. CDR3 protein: CASSYSQGSYERYF. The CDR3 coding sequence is TGTGCCAGCAGTTACTCCCAGGGGTCGTACGAGCGGTACTTC.

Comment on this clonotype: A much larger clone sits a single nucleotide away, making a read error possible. Written as DNA, the CDR3 is TGTGCCAGCAGACAGGCCGCGGGGGCTGGGCAGTTCTTC. It translates to CASRQAAGAGQFF. This sequence joins TRBV12-3 or TRBV12-4 and TRBJ2-1; perhaps TRBD2 as D (7 bases). The length of the CDR3 is 13 residues. Trimming took off 6 bases at V and 12 bases at J, with 18 bases between the two ends.

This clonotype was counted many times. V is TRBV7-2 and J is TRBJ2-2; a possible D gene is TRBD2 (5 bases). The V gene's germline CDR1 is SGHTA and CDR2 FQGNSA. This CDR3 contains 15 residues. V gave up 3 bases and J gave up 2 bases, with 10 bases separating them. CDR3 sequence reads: CASSLDGINTGELFF. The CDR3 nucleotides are TGTGCCAGCAGCTTGGACGGGATTAACACCGGGGAGCTGTTTTTT.

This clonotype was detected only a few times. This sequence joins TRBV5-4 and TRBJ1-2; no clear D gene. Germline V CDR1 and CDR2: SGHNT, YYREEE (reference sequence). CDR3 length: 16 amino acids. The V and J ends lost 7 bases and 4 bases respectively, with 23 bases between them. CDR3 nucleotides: TGTGCCAGCTTAACATGCGTACCAGGAAAGACCTATGGCTACACCTTC. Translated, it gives CASLTCVPGKTYGYTF.

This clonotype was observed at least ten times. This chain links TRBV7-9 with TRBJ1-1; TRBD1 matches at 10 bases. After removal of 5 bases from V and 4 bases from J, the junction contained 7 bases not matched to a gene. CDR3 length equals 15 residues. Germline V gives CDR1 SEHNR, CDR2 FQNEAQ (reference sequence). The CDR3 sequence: CASSPRTGGITEAFF. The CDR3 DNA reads TGTGCCAGCAGCCCTCGGACAGGGGGGATCACTGAAGCTTTCTTT.

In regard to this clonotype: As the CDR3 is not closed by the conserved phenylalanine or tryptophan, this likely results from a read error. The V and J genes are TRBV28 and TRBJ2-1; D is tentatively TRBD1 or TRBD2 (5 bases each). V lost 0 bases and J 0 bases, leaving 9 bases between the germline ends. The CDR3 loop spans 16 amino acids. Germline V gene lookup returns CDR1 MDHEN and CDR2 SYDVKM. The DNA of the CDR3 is TGTGCCAGCAGTTTATGGTCAGGGAGCTCCTACAATGAGCAGTTCCTC. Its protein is CASSLWSGSSYNEQFL.

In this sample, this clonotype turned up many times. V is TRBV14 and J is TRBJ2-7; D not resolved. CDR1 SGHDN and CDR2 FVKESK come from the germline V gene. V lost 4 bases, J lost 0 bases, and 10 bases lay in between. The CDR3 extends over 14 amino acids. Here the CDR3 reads CASSLRWDSYEQYF. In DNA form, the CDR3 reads TGTGCCAGCAGCCTGCGATGGGACTCCTACGAGCAGTACTTC.

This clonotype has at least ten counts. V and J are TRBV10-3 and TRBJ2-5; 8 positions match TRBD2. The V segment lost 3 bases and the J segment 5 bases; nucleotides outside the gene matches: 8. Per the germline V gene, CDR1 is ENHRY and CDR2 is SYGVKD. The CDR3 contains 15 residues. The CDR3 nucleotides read TGTGCCATCAGTGATGGACGGGAGGGCGGTGAGACCCAGTACTTC. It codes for CAISDGREGGETQYF.